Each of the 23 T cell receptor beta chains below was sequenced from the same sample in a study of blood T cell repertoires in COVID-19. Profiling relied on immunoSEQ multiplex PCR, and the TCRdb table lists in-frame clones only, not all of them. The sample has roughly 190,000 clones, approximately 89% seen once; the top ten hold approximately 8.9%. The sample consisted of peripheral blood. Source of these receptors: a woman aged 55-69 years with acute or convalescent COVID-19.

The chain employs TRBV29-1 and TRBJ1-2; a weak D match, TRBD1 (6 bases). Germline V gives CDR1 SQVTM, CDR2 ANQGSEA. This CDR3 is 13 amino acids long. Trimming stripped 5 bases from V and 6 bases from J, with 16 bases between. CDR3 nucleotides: TGCAGCGTTTCTACGACAGGTCCGGATGGCTACACCTTC. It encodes CSVSTTGPDGYTF.

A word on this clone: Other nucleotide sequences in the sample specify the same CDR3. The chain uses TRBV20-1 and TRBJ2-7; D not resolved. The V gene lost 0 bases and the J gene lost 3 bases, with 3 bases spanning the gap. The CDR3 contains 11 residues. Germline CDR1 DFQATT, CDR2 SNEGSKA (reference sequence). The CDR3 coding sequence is TGCAGTGCTAGAGATAGCTACGAGCAGTACTTC. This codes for CSARDSYEQYF.

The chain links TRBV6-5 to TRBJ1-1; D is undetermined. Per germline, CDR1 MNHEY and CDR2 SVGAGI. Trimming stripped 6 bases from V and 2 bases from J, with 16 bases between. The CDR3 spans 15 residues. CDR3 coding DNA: TGTGCCAGCAGGCCCCCGCCGGGATTCAACACTGAAGCTTTCTTT. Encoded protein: CASRPPPGFNTEAFF.

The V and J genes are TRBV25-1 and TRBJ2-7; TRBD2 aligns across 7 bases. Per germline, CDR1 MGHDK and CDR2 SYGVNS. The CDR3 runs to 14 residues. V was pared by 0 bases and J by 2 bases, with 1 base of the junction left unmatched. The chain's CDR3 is CASSEYGGAYEQYF. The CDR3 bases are TGTGCCAGCAGTGAATATGGGGGGGCCTACGAGCAGTACTTC.

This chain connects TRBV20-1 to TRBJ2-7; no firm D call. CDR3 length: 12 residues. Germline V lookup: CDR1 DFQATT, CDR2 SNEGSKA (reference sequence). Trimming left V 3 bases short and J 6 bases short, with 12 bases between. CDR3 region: CSASGGVGEQYV. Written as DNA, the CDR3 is TGCAGTGCTAGTGGCGGAGTCGGCGAGCAGTACGTC.

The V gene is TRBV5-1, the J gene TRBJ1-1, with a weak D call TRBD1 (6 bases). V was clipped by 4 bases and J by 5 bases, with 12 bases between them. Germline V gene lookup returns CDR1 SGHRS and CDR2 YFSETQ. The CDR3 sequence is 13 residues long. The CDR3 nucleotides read TGCGCCAGCAGCACACAGGGAGATACTGAAGCTTTCTTT. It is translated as CASSTQGDTEAFF.

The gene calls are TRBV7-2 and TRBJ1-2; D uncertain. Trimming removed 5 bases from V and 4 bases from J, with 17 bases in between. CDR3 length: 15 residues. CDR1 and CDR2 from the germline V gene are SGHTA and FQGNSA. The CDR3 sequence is CASSPRDREGYGYTF. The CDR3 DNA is TGTGCCAGCAGCCCCCGAGACCGGGAAGGCTATGGCTACACCTTC. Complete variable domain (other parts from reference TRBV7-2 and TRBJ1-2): GAGVSQSPSNKVTEKGKDVELRCDPISGHTALYWYRQSLGQGLEFLIYFQGNSAPDKSGLPSDRFSAERTGGSVSTLTIQRTQQEDSAVYLCASSPRDREGYGYTFGSGTRLTVV.

CDR3 in amino acids: CASSYSWEDPTEAFF. CDR3 DNA: TGTGCCAGCAGTTACTCGTGGGAGGACCCCACTGAAGCTTTCTTT. The V and J genes are TRBV6-6 and TRBJ1-1, with D unresolved. The CDR3 spans 15 residues. Germline CDR1 is MNHNY and CDR2 is SVGAGI (reference sequence). V dropped 0 bases and J dropped 4 bases, with 12 bases sitting between them.

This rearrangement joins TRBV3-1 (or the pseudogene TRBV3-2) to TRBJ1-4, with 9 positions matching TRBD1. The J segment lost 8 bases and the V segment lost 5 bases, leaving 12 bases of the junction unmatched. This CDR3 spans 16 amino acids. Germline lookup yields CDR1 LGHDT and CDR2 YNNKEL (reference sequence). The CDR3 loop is CASSGSPPGTGEKLFF. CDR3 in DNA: TGTGCCAGCAGCGGATCACCGCCCGGGACAGGGGAAAAACTGTTTTTT.

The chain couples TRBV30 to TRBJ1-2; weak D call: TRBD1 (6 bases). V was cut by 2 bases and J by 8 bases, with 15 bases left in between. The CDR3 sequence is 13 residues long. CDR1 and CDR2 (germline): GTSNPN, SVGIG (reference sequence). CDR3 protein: CAWSSRGALGYTF. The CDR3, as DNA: TGTGCCTGGAGTTCCAGGGGAGCACTCGGCTACACCTTC.

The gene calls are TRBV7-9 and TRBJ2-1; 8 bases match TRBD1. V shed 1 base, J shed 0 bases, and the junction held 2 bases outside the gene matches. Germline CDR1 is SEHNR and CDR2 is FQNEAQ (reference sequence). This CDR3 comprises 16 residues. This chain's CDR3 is CASSLGTGNSYNEQFF. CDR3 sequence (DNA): TGTGCCAGCAGCTTAGGGACAGGGAACTCCTACAATGAGCAGTTCTTC. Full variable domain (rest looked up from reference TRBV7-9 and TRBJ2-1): DTGVSQNPRHKITKRGQNVTFRCDPISEHNRLYWYRQTLGQGPEFLTYFQNEAQLEKSRLLSDRFSAERPKGSFSTLEIQRTEQGDSAMYLCASSLGTGNSYNEQFFGPGTRLTVL.

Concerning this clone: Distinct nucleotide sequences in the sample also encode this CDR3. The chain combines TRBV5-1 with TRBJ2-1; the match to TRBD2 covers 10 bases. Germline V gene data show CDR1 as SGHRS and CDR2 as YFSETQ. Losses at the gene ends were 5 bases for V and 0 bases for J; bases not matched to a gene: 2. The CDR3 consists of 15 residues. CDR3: CASSSSGSSYNEQFF. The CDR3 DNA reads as TGCGCCAGCAGTTCTAGCGGGAGCTCCTACAATGAGCAGTTCTTC. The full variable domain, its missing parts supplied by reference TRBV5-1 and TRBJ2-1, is KAGVTQTPRYLIKTRGQQVTLSCSPISGHRSVSWYQQTPGQGLQFLFEYFSETQRNKGNFPGRFSGRQFSNSRSEMNVSTLELGDSALYLCASSSSGSSYNEQFFGPGTRLTVL.

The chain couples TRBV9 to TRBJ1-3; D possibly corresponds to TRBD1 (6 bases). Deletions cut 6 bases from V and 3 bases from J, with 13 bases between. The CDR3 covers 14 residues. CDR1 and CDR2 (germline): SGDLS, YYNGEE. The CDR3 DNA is TGTGCCAGCAACCGGGGGGCGGATGGAAACACCATATATTTT. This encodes CASNRGADGNTIYF.

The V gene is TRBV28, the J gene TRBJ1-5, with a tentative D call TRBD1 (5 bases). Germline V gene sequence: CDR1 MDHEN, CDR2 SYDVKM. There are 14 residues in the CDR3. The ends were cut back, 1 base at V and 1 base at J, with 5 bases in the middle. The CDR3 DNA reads TGTGCCAGCAGTTTATCAGGGAGCAATCAGCCCCAGCATTTT. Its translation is CASSLSGSNQPQHF.

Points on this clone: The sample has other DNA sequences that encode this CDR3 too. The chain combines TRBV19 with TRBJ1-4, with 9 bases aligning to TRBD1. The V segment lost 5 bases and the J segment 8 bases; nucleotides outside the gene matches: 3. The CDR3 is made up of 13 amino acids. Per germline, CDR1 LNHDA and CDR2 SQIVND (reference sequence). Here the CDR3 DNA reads TGTGCCAGTAGTGGTACAGGGGGCGAAAAACTGTTTTTT. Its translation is CASSGTGGEKLFF.

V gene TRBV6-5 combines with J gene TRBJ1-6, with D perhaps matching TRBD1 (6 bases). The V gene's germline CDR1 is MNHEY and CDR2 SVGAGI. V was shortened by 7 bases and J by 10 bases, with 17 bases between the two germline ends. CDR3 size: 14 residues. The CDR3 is CASTTGYGGSPLHF. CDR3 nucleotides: TGTGCCAGCACTACAGGGTACGGAGGATCACCCCTCCACTTT.

The DNA for the CDR3 is TGTGCCAGCAGCTTAATGGGTGGCGGCACTGAAGCTTTCTTT. Amino acid sequence: CASSLMGGGTEAFF. The genes are TRBV11-2 and TRBJ1-1; no definite D call. Trimming removed 2 bases from V and 4 bases from J, with 11 bases in between. The CDR3 runs to 14 residues. In germline, CDR1 is SGHAT, CDR2 FQNNGV.

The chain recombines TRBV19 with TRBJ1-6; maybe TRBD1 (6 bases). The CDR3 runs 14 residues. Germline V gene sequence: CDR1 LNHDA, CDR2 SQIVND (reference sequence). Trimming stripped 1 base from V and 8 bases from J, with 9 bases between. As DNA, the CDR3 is TGTGCCAGTAGTATAGTAGCAGGGGATTCACCCCTCCACTTT. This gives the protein CASSIVAGDSPLHF.

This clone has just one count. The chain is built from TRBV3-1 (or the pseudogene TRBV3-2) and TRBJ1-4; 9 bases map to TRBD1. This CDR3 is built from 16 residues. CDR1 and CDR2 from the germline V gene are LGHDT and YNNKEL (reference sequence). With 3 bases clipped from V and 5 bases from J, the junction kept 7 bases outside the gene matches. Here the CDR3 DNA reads TGTGCCAGCAGCCAGAACCCCGGGACAGGGAATGAAAAACTGTTTTTT. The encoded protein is CASSQNPGTGNEKLFF.

The CDR3 DNA reads as TGTGCCAGCATCGATAGGACACTCTCCTACAATGAGCAGTTCTTC. Translation: CASIDRTLSYNEQFF. The V call is TRBV5-5, the J call TRBJ2-1, with D perhaps TRBD1 (5 bases). The CDR3 is 15 residues long. V was cut by 6 bases and J by 0 bases, with 13 bases left in between. Germline lookup yields CDR1 SGHKS and CDR2 YYEKEE (reference sequence).

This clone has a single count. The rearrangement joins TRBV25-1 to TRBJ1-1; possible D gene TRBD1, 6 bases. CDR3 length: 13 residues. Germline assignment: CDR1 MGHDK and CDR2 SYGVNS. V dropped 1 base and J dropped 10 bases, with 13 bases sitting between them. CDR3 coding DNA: TGTGCCAGCAGTGAATCGAGGGGGATAGGAGCTTTCTTT. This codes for CASSESRGIGAFF.

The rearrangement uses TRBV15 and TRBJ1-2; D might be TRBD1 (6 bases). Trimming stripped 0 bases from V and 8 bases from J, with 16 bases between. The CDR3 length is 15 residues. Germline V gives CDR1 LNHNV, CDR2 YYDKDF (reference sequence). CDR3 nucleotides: TGTGCCACCAGCAGAGATCAAAGGACAGTGCGCGGCTACACCTTC. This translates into CATSRDQRTVRGYTF.

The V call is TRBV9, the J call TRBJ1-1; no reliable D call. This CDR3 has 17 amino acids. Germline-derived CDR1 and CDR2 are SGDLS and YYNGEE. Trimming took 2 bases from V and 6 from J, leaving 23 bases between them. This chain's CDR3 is CASSVGTSADIPPEAFF. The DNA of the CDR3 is TGTGCCAGCAGCGTGGGCACTTCCGCAGACATCCCCCCTGAAGCTTTCTTT.